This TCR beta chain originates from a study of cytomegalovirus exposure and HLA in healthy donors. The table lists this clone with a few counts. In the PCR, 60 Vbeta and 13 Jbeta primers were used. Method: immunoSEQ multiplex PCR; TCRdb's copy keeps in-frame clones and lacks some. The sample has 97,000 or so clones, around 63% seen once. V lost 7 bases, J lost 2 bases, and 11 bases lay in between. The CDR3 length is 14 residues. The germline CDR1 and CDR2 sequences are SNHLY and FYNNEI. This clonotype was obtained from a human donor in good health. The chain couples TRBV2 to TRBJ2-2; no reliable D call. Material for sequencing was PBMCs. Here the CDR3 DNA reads TGTGCCAGCACGGTCTACCGCAACACCGGGGAGCTGTTTTTT. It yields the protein CASTVYRNTGELFF.